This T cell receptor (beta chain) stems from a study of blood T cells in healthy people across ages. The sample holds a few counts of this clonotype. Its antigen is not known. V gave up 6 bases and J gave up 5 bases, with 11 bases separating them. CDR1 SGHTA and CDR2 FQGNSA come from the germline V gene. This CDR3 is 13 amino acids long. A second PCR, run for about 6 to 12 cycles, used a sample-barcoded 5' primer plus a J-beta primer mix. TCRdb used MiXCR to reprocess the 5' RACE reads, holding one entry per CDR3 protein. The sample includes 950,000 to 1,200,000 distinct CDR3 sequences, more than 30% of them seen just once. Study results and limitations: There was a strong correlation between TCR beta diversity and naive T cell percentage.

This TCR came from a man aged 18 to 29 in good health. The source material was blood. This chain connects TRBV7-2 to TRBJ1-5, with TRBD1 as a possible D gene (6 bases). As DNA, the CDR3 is TGTGCCAGCAGAACGACAGGAGATCAGCCCCAGCATTTT. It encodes CASRTTGDQPQHF.